This TCR beta chain was found in a study of shared T cell receptors in the human thymus. Here immunoSEQ multiplex PCR was the method, and the copy in TCRdb shows in-frame clones only, minus some. The repertoire includes more than 300,000 clones, more than 85% of them detected once, and about 0.02% sits in the top ten. Trimming took off 0 bases at V and 10 bases at J, with 10 bases between the two ends. This CDR3 contains 14 residues. Germline V lookup: CDR1 LGHNA, CDR2 YSLEER. This TCR was recovered from a human donor. V and J are TRBV4-3 and TRBJ1-6; TRBD1 might be the D (5 bases). Source material: thymocytes. For the CDR3, the DNA is TGCGCCAGCAGCCAAGATACCCAGGGCTCACCCCTCCACTTT. Translation gives CASSQDTQGSPLHF.